The clone carrying this TCR beta chain was counted at least ten times. At one boundary the junction diverges from the germline segment, which might be a read error. The TCR beta CDR3 regions underwent amplification using RNA transcripts as the source. The TCR CDR3 first-round RT-PCR relied on the HTBI primer set. A single record per CDR3 protein comes from TCRdb applying MiXCR to the multiplex PCR reads. The repertoire holds roughly 700,000 distinct CDR3 sequences, with roughly 15% as singletons. The definition of stable Graves' hyperthyroidism was no ophthalmopathy progression within 18 months. The sample is drawn from a study of T cells in Graves' hyperthyroidism and ophthalmopathy. The CDR3 spans 18 residues. Germline loops: CDR1 MNHNY, CDR2 SVGAGI (reference sequence).

This chain uses TRBV6-6 with TRBJ2-2; TRBD1 agrees at 8 bases. Sequences were obtained from blood. This TCR came from a woman under 30 with Graves' hyperthyroidism. The CDR3 DNA is TGTGCCAGCAGCTACTCAAGACAGGGGATCTCCCGGGGGGGGGAGCTGTTTTTT. Protein sequence: CASSYSRQGISRGGELFF.